These 21 T cell receptor beta chains came from one sample sequenced in a study of blood T cell repertoires in COVID-19. Assay used: immunoSEQ multiplex PCR; TCRdb lists only in-frame clones, some missing. Found here are around 100,000 clones, roughly nine tenths of them singletons; the top ten hold over 15%. The sample consisted of peripheral blood. The source of these receptors is an elderly woman in a cohort sampled during active COVID-19.

This chain uses TRBV27 with TRBJ2-1, with 8 bases fitting TRBD2. The CDR3 runs to 15 residues. After removal of 0 bases from V and 11 bases from J, the junction contained 9 bases not matched to a gene. Germline V gene sequence: CDR1 MNHEY, CDR2 SMNVEV (reference sequence). The CDR3 DNA reads TGTGCCAGCAGTTTATCTCTCCGGGGGGGGACGAAGCAGTTCTTC. It specifies CASSLSLRGGTKQFF.

V gene TRBV4-2 combines with J gene TRBJ2-5; 7 bases are a match to TRBD2. CDR1 is LGHNA, CDR2 YNFKEQ, per germline. With V trimmed by 0 bases and J by 4 bases, 5 bases remained unmatched. CDR3 length: 15 residues. CDR3 amino acids: CASSQDMGRGETQYF. The CDR3 DNA is TGTGCCAGCAGCCAAGATATGGGGAGGGGAGAGACCCAGTACTTC.

The chain uses TRBV3-1 (or the pseudogene TRBV3-2) and TRBJ2-1; 11 bases match TRBD2. CDR3 length: 16 residues. Germline V CDR1 and CDR2: LGHDT, YNNKEL (reference sequence). J lost 6 bases, V lost 4 bases, and 8 bases had no gene match. Here the CDR3 reads CASSPLVTSGGNEQFF. As DNA, the CDR3 is TGTGCCAGCAGCCCCCTAGTCACTAGCGGGGGCAATGAGCAGTTCTTC.

This chain joins TRBV29-1 and TRBJ1-1; 8 bases align to TRBD1. This CDR3 has 14 residues. The V gene end was trimmed by 6 bases and the J gene end by 1 base; junction bases not matched to a gene: 7. Germline V gives CDR1 SQVTM, CDR2 ANQGSEA. CDR3 region: CSVDSGGRNTEAFF. In DNA form, the CDR3 reads TGCAGCGTGGATTCAGGGGGCAGGAACACTGAAGCTTTCTTT. Full variable domain (outside the CDR3, taken from reference TRBV29-1 and TRBJ1-1): SAVISQKPSRDICQRGTSLTIQCQVDSQVTMMFWYRQQPGQSLTLIATANQGSEATYESGFVIDKFPISRPNLTFSTLTVSNMSPEDSSIYLCSVDSGGRNTEAFFGQGTRLTVV.

V and J are TRBV11-2 and TRBJ2-1; TRBD2 agrees at 11 bases. CDR1 and CDR2 from the germline V gene are SGHAT and FQNNGV. The ends lost 5 bases at V and 2 bases at J; junction bases unmatched: 5. The CDR3 has 16 amino acids. For the CDR3, the DNA is TGTGCCAGCAGCCTTACTAGCGGGGGTACCTACAATGAGCAGTTCTTC. Translated, it gives CASSLTSGGTYNEQFF.

This chain joins TRBV10-1 and TRBJ2-7; D is possibly TRBD2 (6 bases). V was pared by 4 bases and J by 0 bases, with 13 bases between. This CDR3 is built from 15 residues. Germline values: CDR1 WNHNN, CDR2 SYGVQD (reference sequence). CDR3 coding DNA: TGCGCCAGCAGTGGCCGGGGGATGAGCTCCTACGAGCAGTACTTC. This translates into CASSGRGMSSYEQYF.

This chain uses TRBV27 with TRBJ1-3; D not resolved. This CDR3 is 15 amino acids long. Germline CDR1 and CDR2: MNHEY and SMNVEV (reference sequence). V lost 0 bases and J lost 4, with 10 bases in between. CDR3 loop: CASSLSHSLGNTIYF. DNA of the CDR3: TGTGCCAGCAGTTTATCGCACTCTCTGGGAAACACCATATATTTT.

The CDR3 here is CASSRVAQGAYEQYF. The CDR3 coding sequence is TGTGCCAGCAGCCGCGTAGCACAGGGGGCGTACGAGCAGTACTTC. V and J are TRBV14 and TRBJ2-7; 9 bases map to TRBD1. The CDR3 runs to 15 residues. Per germline, CDR1 SGHDN and CDR2 FVKESK. The junction had 8 bases not matched to a gene; V was cut back by 4 bases and J by 4 bases.

The chain couples TRBV30 to TRBJ2-7; TRBD1 aligns across 7 bases. CDR3 length equals 12 residues. CDR1 and CDR2 (germline): GTSNPN, SVGIG (reference sequence). Trimming removed 5 bases from V and 5 bases from J; junction bases left unmatched: 6. CDR3 residues: CAWGKQGNEQYF. DNA of the CDR3: TGTGCCTGGGGAAAACAGGGGAACGAGCAGTACTTC.

The chain couples TRBV6-5 to TRBJ1-1, with unresolved D. The CDR3 consists of 13 residues. V lost 3 bases to trimming and J lost 2 bases, with 7 bases between them. CDR1 MNHEY and CDR2 SVGAGI come from the germline V gene. CDR3: CASSYRGNTEAFF. In DNA form, the CDR3 reads TGTGCCAGCAGTTATCGGGGTAACACTGAAGCTTTCTTT.

The chain has TRBV11-2 and TRBJ2-2, with 13 bases aligning to TRBD2. CDR3 size: 17 residues. J lost 6 bases, V lost 2 bases, and 6 bases had no gene match. The germline V gene has CDR1 SGHAT and CDR2 FQNNGV. CDR3 protein: CASSLLGTSGVAGELFF. The CDR3 DNA is TGTGCCAGCAGCTTACTTGGGACTAGCGGGGTAGCCGGGGAGCTGTTTTTT.

The genes are TRBV5-1 and TRBJ2-7, with unresolved D. V shed 1 base and J shed 2 bases, with 13 bases lying between them. The V gene's germline CDR1 is SGHRS and CDR2 YFSETQ. This CDR3 has 15 amino acids. The CDR3 is CASSLNARATYEQYF. Here the CDR3 DNA reads TGCGCCAGCAGCTTGAACGCACGCGCTACCTACGAGCAGTACTTC.

The chain couples TRBV24-1 to TRBJ2-1, with D possibly matching TRBD1 (6 bases). Trimming took 3 bases from V and 4 from J, leaving 12 bases between them. CDR3 size: 15 residues. CDR1 KGHDR and CDR2 SFDVKD come from the germline V gene. The CDR3 DNA sequence: TGTGCCACCAGTGATAAAAGGACAGTATACAATGAGCAGTTCTTC. Translated: CATSDKRTVYNEQFF.

This clone was detected only once. The V and J genes are TRBV18 and TRBJ1-4, with D maybe TRBD1 (5 bases). V was clipped by 4 bases and J by 10 bases, with 16 bases between them. CDR1 is KGHSH, CDR2 LQKENI, per germline. The CDR3 is made up of 14 amino acids. The CDR3 DNA is TGTGCCAGCTCACGTACAGGAGGGTCAGGAAAACTGTTTTTT. It codes for CASSRTGGSGKLFF.

V gene TRBV5-1 combines with J gene TRBJ1-2; D might be TRBD1 (6 bases). The CDR3 runs 14 residues. Germline V CDR1 and CDR2: SGHRS, YFSETQ. V dropped 4 bases and J dropped 4 bases, with 14 bases sitting between them. The chain's CDR3 is CASSPISGVYGYTF. Here the CDR3 DNA reads TGCGCCAGCAGCCCAATCTCAGGGGTCTATGGCTACACCTTC.

The sample holds one count of this clone. V usage is TRBV27 and J usage is TRBJ2-2, with 8 bases fitting TRBD2. The CDR3 spans 16 residues. V gave up 6 bases and J gave up 1 base; unmatched junction bases: 7. Germline CDR1 MNHEY, CDR2 SMNVEV (reference sequence). CDR3 sequence: CASRPSSGWNTGELFF. The DNA of the CDR3 is TGTGCCAGCAGGCCTTCTAGCGGGTGGAACACCGGGGAGCTGTTTTTT.

The V gene is TRBV19, the J gene TRBJ2-3; possible D gene TRBD1, 5 bases. Germline CDR1 is LNHDA and CDR2 is SQIVND (reference sequence). V lost 3 bases to trimming and J lost 6 bases, with 16 bases between them. The CDR3 consists of 15 residues. The CDR3 sequence is CASSMVSGAGDTQYF. As DNA, the CDR3 is TGTGCCAGTAGTATGGTTTCTGGGGCCGGGGATACGCAGTATTTT.

V usage is TRBV21-1 and J usage is TRBJ2-7; whether TRBD2, the table's D call, matches the DNA was not checked. TRBV21-1 is recorded as a pseudogene. The length of the CDR3 is 15 residues. The CDR3 sequence is CASSNPGGALDEQYF. The CDR3 region has the DNA TGTGCCAGCAGCAATCCGGGGGGGGCCCTTGACGAGCAGTACTTC.

This clone appeared a single time. The gene calls are TRBV3-1 (or the pseudogene TRBV3-2) and TRBJ2-7, with TRBD2 matching over 7 bases. Germline V gene lookup returns CDR1 LGHDT and CDR2 YNNKEL (reference sequence). Trimming at V came to 1 base and at J to 4 bases, leaving 1 base not matched to a gene. The CDR3 has 13 amino acids. The CDR3 protein is CASSQVSGYEQYF. The CDR3 region has the DNA TGTGCCAGCAGCCAAGTTAGCGGGTACGAGCAGTACTTC.

The chain joins TRBV11-2 to TRBJ2-1; perhaps TRBD2 as D (6 bases). The CDR3 has 14 residues. The germline gives CDR1 SGHAT, CDR2 FQNNGV. V was clipped by 8 bases and J by 10 bases, with 21 bases between them. CDR3 sequence reads: CASAAGIARGEQFF. For the CDR3, the DNA is TGTGCCAGCGCGGCGGGAATAGCCCGTGGGGAGCAGTTCTTC.

The CDR3 bases are TGTGCCAGCAGCGCACAGGGCACCGTAACATACAATGAGCAGTTCTTC. Translated, it gives CASSAQGTVTYNEQFF. The chain has TRBV7-3 and TRBJ2-1; maybe TRBD1 (6 bases). This CDR3 has 16 residues. Per the germline V gene, CDR1 is SGHTA and CDR2 is FQGTGA. Trimming pared 5 bases from V and 4 bases from J, leaving 18 bases between.